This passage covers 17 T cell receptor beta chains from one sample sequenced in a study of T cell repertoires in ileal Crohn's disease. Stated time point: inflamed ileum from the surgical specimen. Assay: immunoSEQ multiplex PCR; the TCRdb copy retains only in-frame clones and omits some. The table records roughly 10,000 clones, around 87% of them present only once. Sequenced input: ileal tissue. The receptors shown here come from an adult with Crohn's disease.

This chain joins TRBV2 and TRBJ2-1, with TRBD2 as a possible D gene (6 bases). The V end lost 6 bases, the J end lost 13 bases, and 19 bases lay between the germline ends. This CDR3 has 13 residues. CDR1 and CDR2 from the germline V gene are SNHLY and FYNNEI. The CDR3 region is CASRDGASELQFF. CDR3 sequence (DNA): TGTGCCAGCAGAGATGGGGCTAGCGAGTTACAGTTCTTC.

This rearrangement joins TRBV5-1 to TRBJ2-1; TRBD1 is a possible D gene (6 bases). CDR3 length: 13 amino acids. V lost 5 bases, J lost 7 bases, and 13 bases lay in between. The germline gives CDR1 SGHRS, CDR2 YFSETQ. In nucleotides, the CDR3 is TGCGCCAGCAGACGGGACATAGGGAATGAGCAGTTCTTC. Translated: CASRRDIGNEQFF. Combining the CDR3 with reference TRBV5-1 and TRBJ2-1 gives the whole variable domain KAGVTQTPRYLIKTRGQQVTLSCSPISGHRSVSWYQQTPGQGLQFLFEYFSETQRNKGNFPGRFSGRQFSNSRSEMNVSTLELGDSALYLCASRRDIGNEQFFGPGTRLTVL.

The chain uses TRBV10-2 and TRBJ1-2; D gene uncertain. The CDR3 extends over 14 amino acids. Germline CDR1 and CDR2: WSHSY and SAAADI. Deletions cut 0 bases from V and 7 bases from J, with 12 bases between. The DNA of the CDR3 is TGCGCCAGCAGTGAGTCGAGAGGAGGATCTGGCTACACCTTC. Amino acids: CASSESRGGSGYTF.

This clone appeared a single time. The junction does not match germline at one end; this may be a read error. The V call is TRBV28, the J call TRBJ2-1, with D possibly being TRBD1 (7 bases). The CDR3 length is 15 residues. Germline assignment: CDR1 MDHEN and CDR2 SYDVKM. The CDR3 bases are TGTGCCAGCAGTGACCAGGGGGGAAACTACTATGAGCAGTTCTTC. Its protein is CASSDQGGNYYEQFF. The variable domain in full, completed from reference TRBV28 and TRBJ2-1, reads DVKVTQSSRYLVKRTGEKVFLECVQDMDHENMFWYRQDPGLGLRLIYFSYDVKMKEKGDIPEGYSVSREKKERFSLILESASTNQTSMYLCASSDQGGNYYEQFFGPGTRLTVL.

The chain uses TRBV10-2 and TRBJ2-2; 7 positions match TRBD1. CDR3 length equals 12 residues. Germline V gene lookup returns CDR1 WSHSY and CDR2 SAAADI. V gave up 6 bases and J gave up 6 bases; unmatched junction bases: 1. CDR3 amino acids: CASSDRAGELFF. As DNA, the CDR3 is TGCGCCAGCAGCGACAGGGCCGGGGAGCTGTTTTTT.

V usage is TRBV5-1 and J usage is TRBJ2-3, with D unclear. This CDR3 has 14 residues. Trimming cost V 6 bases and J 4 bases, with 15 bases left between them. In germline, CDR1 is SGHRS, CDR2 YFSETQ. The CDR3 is CASTYRTFSDTQYF. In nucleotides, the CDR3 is TGCGCCAGCACCTACCGGACCTTTTCAGATACGCAGTATTTT.

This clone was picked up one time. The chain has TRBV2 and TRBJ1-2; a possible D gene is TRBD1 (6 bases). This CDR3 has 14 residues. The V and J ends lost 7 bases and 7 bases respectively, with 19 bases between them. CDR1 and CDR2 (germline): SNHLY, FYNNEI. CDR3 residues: CASILTGLLGGYTF. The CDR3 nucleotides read TGTGCCAGCATCCTGACAGGTCTGTTGGGTGGCTACACCTTC.

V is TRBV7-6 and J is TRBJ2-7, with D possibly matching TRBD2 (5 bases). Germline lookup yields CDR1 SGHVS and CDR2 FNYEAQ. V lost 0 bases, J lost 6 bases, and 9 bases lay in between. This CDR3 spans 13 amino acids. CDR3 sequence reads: CASSLAGGSEQYF. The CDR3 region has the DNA TGTGCCAGCAGCTTAGCGGGCGGGTCCGAGCAGTACTTC.

DNA for the CDR3: TGTGCCAGCAGTGAACAGGGAAACGAGCAGTACTTC. This encodes CASSEQGNEQYF. The gene calls are TRBV6-4 and TRBJ2-7; weak D call: TRBD1 (6 bases). The V gene's germline CDR1 is MRHNA and CDR2 SNTAGT. This CDR3 region has 12 residues. V was clipped by 3 bases and J by 5 bases, with 8 bases between them.

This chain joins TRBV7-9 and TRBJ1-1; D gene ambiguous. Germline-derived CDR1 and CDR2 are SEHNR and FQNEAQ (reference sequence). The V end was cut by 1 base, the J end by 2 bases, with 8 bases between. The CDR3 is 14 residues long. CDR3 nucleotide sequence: TGTGCCAGCAGCTTAGTAGCGGTAAACACTGAAGCTTTCTTT. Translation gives CASSLVAVNTEAFF.

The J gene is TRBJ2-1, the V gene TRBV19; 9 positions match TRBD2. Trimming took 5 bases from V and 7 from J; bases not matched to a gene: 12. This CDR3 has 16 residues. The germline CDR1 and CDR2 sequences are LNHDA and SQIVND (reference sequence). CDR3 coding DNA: TGTGCCAGTAGTCAGAGGGGGACTAGCCGACGGAATGAGCAGTTCTTC. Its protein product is CASSQRGTSRRNEQFF. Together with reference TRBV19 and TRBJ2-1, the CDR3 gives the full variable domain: DGGITQSPKYLFRKEGQNVTLSCEQNLNHDAMYWYRQDPGQGLRLIYYSQIVNDFQKGDIAEGYSVSREKKESFPLTVTSAQKNPTAFYLCASSQRGTSRRNEQFFGPGTRLTVL.

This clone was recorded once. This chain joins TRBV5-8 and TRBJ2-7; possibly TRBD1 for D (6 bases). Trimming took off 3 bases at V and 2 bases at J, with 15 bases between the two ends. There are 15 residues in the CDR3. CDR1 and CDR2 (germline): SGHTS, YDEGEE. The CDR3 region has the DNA TGTGCCAGCAGCTCGATTCAGGGGACCCCCTACGAGCAGTACTTC. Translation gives CASSSIQGTPYEQYF.

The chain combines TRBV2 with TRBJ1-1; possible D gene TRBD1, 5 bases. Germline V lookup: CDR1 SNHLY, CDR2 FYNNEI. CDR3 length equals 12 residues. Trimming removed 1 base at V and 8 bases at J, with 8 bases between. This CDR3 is CASSEVYREAFF. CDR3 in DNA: TGTGCCAGCAGTGAAGTGTACAGGGAAGCTTTCTTT.

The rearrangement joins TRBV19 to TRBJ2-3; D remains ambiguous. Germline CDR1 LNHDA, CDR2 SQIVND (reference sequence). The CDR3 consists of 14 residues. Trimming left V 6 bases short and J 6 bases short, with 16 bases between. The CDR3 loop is CASSPIGATDTQYF. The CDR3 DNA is TGTGCCAGTAGCCCGATTGGAGCCACGGATACGCAGTATTTT.

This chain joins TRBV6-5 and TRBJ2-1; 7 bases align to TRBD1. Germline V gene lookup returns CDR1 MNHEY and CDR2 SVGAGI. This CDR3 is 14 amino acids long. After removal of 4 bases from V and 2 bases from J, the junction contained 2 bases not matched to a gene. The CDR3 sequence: CASSLGQAYNEQFF. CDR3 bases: TGTGCCAGCAGTTTAGGACAGGCCTACAATGAGCAGTTCTTC.

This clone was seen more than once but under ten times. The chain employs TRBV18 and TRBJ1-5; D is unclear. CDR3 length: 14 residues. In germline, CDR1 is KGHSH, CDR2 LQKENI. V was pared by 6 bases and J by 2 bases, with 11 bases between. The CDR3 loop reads CASSVEFGNQPQHF. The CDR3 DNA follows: TGTGCCAGCTCCGTGGAGTTCGGCAATCAGCCCCAGCATTTT.

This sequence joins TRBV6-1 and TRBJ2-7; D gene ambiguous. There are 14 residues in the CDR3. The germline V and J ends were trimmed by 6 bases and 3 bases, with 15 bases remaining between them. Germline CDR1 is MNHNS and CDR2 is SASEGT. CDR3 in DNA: TGTGCCAGCAGAAGCGATAGGTCCAGCTACGAGCAGTACTTC. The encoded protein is CASRSDRSSYEQYF.